These 20 T cell receptor beta chains share one sample of origin, sequenced in a study of T cell clonality in common variable immunodeficiency. Points from the study as a whole: Fewer deletions and N-nucleotide insertions were reportedly seen in common variable immunodeficiency TCR beta sequences.

For these receptors, no antigen is known. Profiling relied on immunoSEQ multiplex PCR, and the TCRdb table lists in-frame clones only, not all of them. There are roughly 16,000 clones in the sample, with 4.9% held by the top ten. Input material: peripheral blood mononuclear cells. All receptors come from a human donor with common variable immunodeficiency.

A remark on this clone: The observed sequence ends 3 residues before the CDR3 terminus, with the missing tail filled in from the germline J gene. The chain has TRBV7-9 and TRBJ1-5, with D unclear. From germline, CDR1 is SEHNR and CDR2 FQNEAQ (reference sequence). The CDR3 consists of 14 residues. With 5 bases removed from V and 0 bases from J, the gap between germline ends came to 8 bases. CDR3 sequence reads: CASSPPGSNQPQHF. The DNA read from the CDR3 is TGTGCCAGCAGCCCCCCAGGTAGCAATCAGCCC.

In regard to this clone: Read sequence stops 3 residues before the CDR3 end, and the germline J gene provides the missing end. This chain joins TRBV7-9 and TRBJ1-1; D is uncertain. V was trimmed by 1 base and J by 4 bases, leaving 10 bases between them. The CDR3 extends over 14 amino acids. CDR1 and CDR2 (germline): SEHNR, FQNEAQ (reference sequence). This CDR3 is CASSLVAQSTEAFF. CDR3 bases read: TGTGCCAGCAGCTTAGTTGCTCAGAGCACTGAA.

Notes on this clone: The DNA ends 3 residues before the CDR3 does, and the rest of the CDR3 is filled in from the germline J gene. The chain uses TRBV11-3 and TRBJ2-3; no firm D call. Germline lookup yields CDR1 SGHNT and CDR2 YENEEA. The CDR3 sequence is 15 residues long. V gave up 1 base and J gave up 5 bases, with 13 bases separating them. CDR3 protein: CASSLGAQARDTQYF. The covered CDR3 bases are TGTGCCAGCAGCTTAGGTGCCCAGGCGAGAGATACG. Filled out from reference TRBV11-3 and TRBJ2-3, the complete variable domain reads EAGVVQSPRYKIIEKKQPVAFWCNPISGHNTLYWYLQNLGQGPELLIRYENEEAVDDSQLPKDRFSAERLKGVDSTLKIQPAELGDSAVYLCASSLGAQARDTQYFGPGTRLTVL.

Notes on this clone: Read sequence stops 3 residues before the CDR3 end, and the germline J gene provides the missing end. This chain links TRBV7-3 with TRBJ1-1; TRBD1 aligns across 9 bases. Germline V gene data show CDR1 as SGHTA and CDR2 as FQGTGA. The CDR3 is 17 residues long. J lost 3 bases, V lost 5 bases, and 13 bases had no gene match. This CDR3 is CASSPNRGRSPYTEAFF. CDR3 DNA, as far as it was read: TGTGCCAGCAGCCCTAACAGGGGGCGATCCCCCTACACTGAA.

Remarks on this clone: The CDR3 goes on 3 residues after the read ends, and that part is filled in from the germline J gene. J is TRBJ2-4 and V is TRBV7-2; D possibly corresponds to TRBD1 (6 bases). Per the germline V gene, CDR1 is SGHTA and CDR2 is FQGNSA. The CDR3 sequence is 14 residues long. V was clipped by 1 base and J by 6 bases, with 10 bases between them. The sequenced part of the CDR3 DNA is TGTGCCAGCAGCTTAGACAGGGTGTTAAACATT. Protein product: CASSLDRVLNI. The full CDR3 sequence reads CASSLDRVLNIQYF.

A note on this clone: Read data end 3 residues before the CDR3 end; the end is taken from the germline J gene. The chain employs TRBV14 and TRBJ1-4; a weak D match, TRBD1 (5 bases). From germline, CDR1 is SGHDN and CDR2 FVKESK. The CDR3 is 16 amino acids. V lost 4 bases and J lost 3, with 15 bases in between. This CDR3 is CASSPTAGGANEKLFF. The DNA read from the CDR3 is TGTGCCAGCAGCCCAACAGCGGGGGGAGCTAATGAAAAA.

Worth noting for this clone: The read comes to an end 3 residues before the CDR3 does, leaving the germline J gene to fill in the end. V is TRBV11-1 and J is TRBJ2-5, with D possibly being TRBD1 (6 bases). This CDR3 has 12 amino acids. The V gene lost 5 bases and the J gene lost 5 bases, with 9 bases spanning the gap. Germline loops: CDR1 SGHAT, CDR2 FQDESV (reference sequence). CDR3 DNA, as far as it was read: TGTGCCAGCAGCCCCAGGGGCGAGACC. It yields the protein CASSPRGET. The entire CDR3 is CASSPRGETQYF.

Concerning this clone itself: The CDR3 extends 3 residues past the end of the read, so its final part is completed from the germline J gene. V and J are TRBV19 and TRBJ1-1, with D possibly being TRBD1 (5 bases). Germline V gene lookup returns CDR1 LNHDA and CDR2 SQIVND (reference sequence). Trimming pared 3 bases from V and 2 bases from J, leaving 10 bases between. The CDR3 has 14 amino acids. The CDR3: CASSMQGLNTEAFF. The CDR3 DNA, read in part, is TGTGCCAGTAGTATGCAGGGCCTTAACACTGAA.

Concerning this clone itself: The CDR3 end falls 3 residues outside the read, so it is completed with the germline J gene. The chain employs TRBV2 and TRBJ2-3; tentative D call: TRBD1 (5 bases). Germline lookup yields CDR1 SNHLY and CDR2 FYNNEI. The CDR3 spans 14 residues. The CDR3: CASRSTRQSGAQYF. The covered CDR3 bases are TGTGCCAGCCGGTCGACAAGACAGTCAGGCGCG.

Considering frequency, this clone is medium-sized. CDR3 loop: CSAGGLVDTGELFF. The covered CDR3 bases are TGCAGTGCTGGGGGACTAGTGGACACCGGGGAG. V usage is TRBV20-1 and J usage is TRBJ2-2, with TRBD2 matching 8 bases. The read ends 3 residues early relative to the CDR3; the germline J gene fills the gap. This CDR3 is built from 14 residues. Trimming cost V 5 bases and J 3 bases; bases outside gene matches: 5. Germline lookup yields CDR1 DFQATT and CDR2 SNEGSKA (reference sequence).

Details on this clone: The read terminates 3 residues ahead of where the CDR3 ends, so the germline J gene completes it. This chain connects TRBV5-8 to TRBJ2-3; no clear D gene. V lost 4 bases and J 6 bases, leaving 9 bases between the germline ends. The CDR3 consists of 12 residues. The germline V gene has CDR1 SGHTS and CDR2 YDEGEE. The CDR3 is CASSLAVDTQYF. The CDR3 DNA, read in part, is TGTGCCAGCAGCCTCGCGGTTGATACG.

Concerning this clone: The read comes to an end 3 residues before the CDR3 does, leaving the germline J gene to fill in the end. The chain joins TRBV29-1 to TRBJ2-5; D is uncertain. CDR1 is SQVTM, CDR2 ANQGSEA, per germline. This CDR3 contains 12 residues. V was shortened by 6 bases and J by 2 bases, with 10 bases between the two germline ends. The CDR3 sequence is CSVVLVQETQYF. The covered CDR3 bases are TGCAGCGTAGTACTCGTTCAAGAGACC.

A remark on this clone: From the germline J gene comes the end of the CDR3, since the read stops 3 residues before it. V gene TRBV20-1 combines with J gene TRBJ1-2; 10 bases are a match to TRBD1. J gave up 5 bases and V 5 bases, and 14 bases lay outside the gene matches. CDR1 and CDR2 (germline): DFQATT, SNEGSKA (reference sequence). The CDR3 has 16 amino acids. CDR3 residues: CSADAGTGEVGYGYTF. The covered CDR3 bases are TGCAGTGCTGACGCCGGGACAGGGGAGGTTGGGTATGGC.

A remark on this clone: The read terminates 3 residues ahead of where the CDR3 ends, so the germline J gene completes it. This chain links TRBV19 with TRBJ2-7; 14 nucleotides match TRBD2. Germline-derived CDR1 and CDR2 are LNHDA and SQIVND (reference sequence). With V trimmed by 6 bases and J by 6 bases, 10 bases remained unmatched. The CDR3 totals 16 residues. Incomplete CDR3 DNA: TGTGCCAGTAGGCCACCGGGACTAGCGGGAGTTTGCGAG. Amino acids: CASRPPGLAGVCE. The entire CDR3 protein is CASRPPGLAGVCEQYF.

As to this clone: The sequence runs out 3 residues before the end of the CDR3; the remainder is reconstructed from the germline J gene. The chain links TRBV2 to TRBJ1-6, with a possible D match to TRBD1 (5 bases). The CDR3 spans 11 residues. CDR1 and CDR2 from the germline V gene are SNHLY and FYNNEI. This CDR3 reads CASSEGQSLHF. The covered CDR3 bases are TGTGCCAGCAGTGAGGGGCAATCC.

Judged by frequency, this clone is medium-sized (0.01 to 0.1%). Read data end 3 residues before the CDR3 end; the end is taken from the germline J gene. The V call is TRBV19, the J call TRBJ2-2; D possibly corresponds to TRBD2 (6 bases). V was pared by 10 bases and J by 4 bases, with 13 bases between. The germline CDR1 and CDR2 sequences are LNHDA and SQIVND (reference sequence). CDR3 length equals 13 residues. The part of the CDR3 DNA that was read is TGTGCCACCGCCCCCGGGGGCACCGGGGAG. Encoded protein: CATAPGGTGE. The full CDR3 protein is CATAPGGTGELFF.

Worth noting for this clone: From the germline J gene comes the end of the CDR3, since the read stops 3 residues before it. This chain links TRBV5-1 with TRBJ2-5, with D possibly being TRBD2 (5 bases). The V and J ends lost 2 bases and 5 bases respectively, with 13 bases between them. The germline gives CDR1 SGHRS, CDR2 YFSETQ. The CDR3 is 14 residues long. The CDR3 DNA, read in part, is TGCGCCAGCAGCTTAACGGCTAGCAGGGAGACC. Translation: CASSLTASRET. In full, the CDR3 is CASSLTASRETQYF.

Points on this clone: The CDR3 end falls 3 residues outside the read, so it is completed with the germline J gene. V is TRBV2 and J is TRBJ1-2; D gene ambiguous. The CDR3 has 13 amino acids. Germline V gives CDR1 SNHLY, CDR2 FYNNEI. CDR3 residues: CASSEPGAWGYTF. The sequenced CDR3 bases are TGTGCCAGCAGTGAACCAGGCGCCTGGGGC.

Details on this clone: The CDR3 end lies 3 residues beyond the end of the read and is filled in from the germline J gene. The V call is TRBV6-2 or TRBV6-3, the J call TRBJ1-4; D is undetermined. The CDR3 has 15 residues. Looked up from germline, CDR1 is MNHEY and CDR2 is SVGEGT. Trimming removed 5 bases from V and 5 bases from J, with 15 bases in between. CDR3 DNA (partial): TGTGCCAGCAGTGTCGACAACGCCAAGAATGAAAAA. This gives the protein CASSVDNAKNEK. The full-length CDR3 reads as CASSVDNAKNEKLFF.

On this clone itself: The read ends 3 residues before the CDR3 terminus; that terminus is restored from the germline J gene. The rearrangement links TRBV18 to TRBJ1-2; 12 bases fit TRBD1. After removal of 4 bases from V and 5 bases from J, the junction contained 8 bases not matched to a gene. This CDR3 is built from 16 residues. Germline V CDR1 and CDR2: KGHSH, LQKENI. CDR3 DNA, as far as it was read: TGTGCCAGCTCACAGGGACAGGGGGCATCGGTATATGGC. Amino acid sequence: CASSQGQGASVYG. The CDR3, in full, reads CASSQGQGASVYGYTF.